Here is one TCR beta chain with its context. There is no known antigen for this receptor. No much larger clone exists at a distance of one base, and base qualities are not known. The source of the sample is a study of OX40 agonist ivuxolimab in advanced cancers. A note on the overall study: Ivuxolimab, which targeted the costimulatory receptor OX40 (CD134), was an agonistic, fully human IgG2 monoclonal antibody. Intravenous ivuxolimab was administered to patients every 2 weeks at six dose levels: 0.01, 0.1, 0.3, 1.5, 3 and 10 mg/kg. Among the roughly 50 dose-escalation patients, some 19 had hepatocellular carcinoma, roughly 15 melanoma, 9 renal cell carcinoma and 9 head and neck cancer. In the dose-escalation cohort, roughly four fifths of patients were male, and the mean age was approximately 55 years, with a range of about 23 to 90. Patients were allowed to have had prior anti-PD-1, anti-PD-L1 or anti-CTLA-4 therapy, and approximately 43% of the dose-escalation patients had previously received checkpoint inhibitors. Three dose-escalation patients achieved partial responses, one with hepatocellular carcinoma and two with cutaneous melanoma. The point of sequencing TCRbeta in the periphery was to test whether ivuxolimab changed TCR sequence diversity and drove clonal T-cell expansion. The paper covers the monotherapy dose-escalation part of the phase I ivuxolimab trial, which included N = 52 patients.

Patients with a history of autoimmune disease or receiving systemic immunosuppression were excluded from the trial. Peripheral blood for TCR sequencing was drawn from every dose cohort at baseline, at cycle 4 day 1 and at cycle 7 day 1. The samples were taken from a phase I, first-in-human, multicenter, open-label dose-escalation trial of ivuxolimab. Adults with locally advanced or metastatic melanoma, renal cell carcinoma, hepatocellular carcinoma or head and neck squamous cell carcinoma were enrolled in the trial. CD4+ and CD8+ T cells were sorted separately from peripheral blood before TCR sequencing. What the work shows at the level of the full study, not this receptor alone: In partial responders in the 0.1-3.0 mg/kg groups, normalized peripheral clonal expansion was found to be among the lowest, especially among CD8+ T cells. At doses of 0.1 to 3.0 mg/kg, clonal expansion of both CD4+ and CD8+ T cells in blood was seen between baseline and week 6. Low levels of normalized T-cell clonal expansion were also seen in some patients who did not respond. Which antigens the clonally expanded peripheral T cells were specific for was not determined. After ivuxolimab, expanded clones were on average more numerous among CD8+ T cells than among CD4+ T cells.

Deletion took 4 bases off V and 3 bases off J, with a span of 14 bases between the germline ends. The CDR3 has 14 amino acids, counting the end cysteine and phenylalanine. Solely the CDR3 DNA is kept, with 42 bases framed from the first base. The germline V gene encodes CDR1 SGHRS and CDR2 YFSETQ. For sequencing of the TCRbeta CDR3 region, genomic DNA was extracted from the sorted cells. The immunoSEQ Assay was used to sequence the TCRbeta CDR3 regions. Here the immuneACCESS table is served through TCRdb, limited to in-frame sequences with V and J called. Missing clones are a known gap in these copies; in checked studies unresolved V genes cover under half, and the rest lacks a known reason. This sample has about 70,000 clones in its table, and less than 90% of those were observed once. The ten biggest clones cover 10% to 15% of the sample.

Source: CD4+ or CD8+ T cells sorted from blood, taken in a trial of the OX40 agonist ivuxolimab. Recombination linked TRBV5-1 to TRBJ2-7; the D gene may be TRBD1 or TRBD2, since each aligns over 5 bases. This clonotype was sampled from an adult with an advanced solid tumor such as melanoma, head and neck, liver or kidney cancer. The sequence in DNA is TGCGCCAGCAGCCCTTCCGGGACCAACTACGAGCAGTACTTC. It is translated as CASSPSGTNYEQYF.